Following are 27 T cell receptor beta chains from one sample sequenced in a study of blood T cell repertoires in COVID-19. Libraries were prepared by immunoSEQ multiplex PCR; TCRdb keeps only in-frame clonotypes and omits some of them. The table has over 85,000 clones, around nine tenths seen once; the top ten hold less than 3.5%. The sample comprised peripheral blood. The receptors here all came from a man in his fifties with active or convalescent COVID-19.

This chain links TRBV6-7 with TRBJ2-7, with 8 bases aligning to TRBD2. TRBV6-7 is placed among ORFs of uncertain function. The V gene end was trimmed by 0 bases and the J gene end by 4 bases; junction bases not matched to a gene: 11. This CDR3 is built from 17 residues. The DNA for the CDR3 is TGTGCCAGCAGTTACTCGACGGGCGGGGGGATTATTTACGAGCAGTACGTC. Translation gives CASSYSTGGGIIYEQYV.

This clone was seen once. The V and J genes are TRBV7-2 and TRBJ2-7, with 9 bases matching TRBD1. Trimming removed 5 bases from V and 4 bases from J; junction bases left unmatched: 3. Germline V CDR1 and CDR2: SGHTA, FQGNSA. The CDR3 has 13 residues. The CDR3 sequence is CASSGDRGYEQYF. The CDR3 DNA follows: TGTGCCAGCAGCGGTGACAGGGGGTACGAGCAGTACTTC.

The V gene is TRBV11-2, the J gene TRBJ1-6; no clear D gene. The germline V gene encodes CDR1 SGHAT and CDR2 FQNNGV. This CDR3 region has 13 residues. With 0 bases removed from V and 6 bases from J, the gap between germline ends came to 3 bases. CDR3 in DNA: TGTGCCAGCAGCTTAGATATTAATTCACCCCTCCACTTT. Protein sequence: CASSLDINSPLHF. Combining the CDR3 with reference TRBV11-2 and TRBJ1-6 gives the whole variable domain EAGVAQSPRYKIIEKRQSVAFWCNPISGHATLYWYQQILGQGPKLLIQFQNNGVVDDSQLPKDRFSAERLKGVDSTLKIQPAKLEDSAVYLCASSLDINSPLHFGNGTRLTVT.

This chain links TRBV6-5 with TRBJ1-3; D unclear. V gave up 6 bases and J gave up 2 bases, with 11 bases separating them. This CDR3 contains 14 residues. In germline, CDR1 is MNHEY, CDR2 SVGAGI. DNA of the CDR3: TGTGCCAGCAGGCAAGCCGGGACTGGAAACACCATATATTTT. As protein: CASRQAGTGNTIYF.

This chain joins TRBV9 and TRBJ2-4; TRBD2 agrees at 9 bases. The CDR3 runs 16 residues. J gave up 9 bases and V 3 bases, and 13 bases lay outside the gene matches. Germline CDR1 SGDLS, CDR2 YYNGEE. The CDR3, as DNA: TGTGCCAGCAGCGCCCCTCGCGGGGGGGCCGAGGTCATTCAGTACTTC. This codes for CASSAPRGGAEVIQYF.

The chain employs TRBV5-4 and TRBJ2-7; possible D gene TRBD1, 5 bases. V was pared by 10 bases and J by 0 bases, with 14 bases between. In germline, CDR1 is SGHNT, CDR2 YYREEE (reference sequence). The CDR3 extends over 13 amino acids. The CDR3 DNA is TGTGCCTACGGGCAGGGTAGCTCCTACGAGCAGTACTTC. Translating gives CAYGQGSSYEQYF.

This chain connects TRBV3-1 (or the pseudogene TRBV3-2) to TRBJ1-4; TRBD1 aligns across 10 bases. V shed 0 bases, J shed 5 bases, and the junction held 0 bases outside the gene matches. From germline, CDR1 is LGHDT and CDR2 YNNKEL (reference sequence). This CDR3 has 15 residues. The CDR3 DNA follows: TGTGCCAGCAGCCAAGAGGGACAGGGGAATGAAAAACTGTTTTTT. Translated: CASSQEGQGNEKLFF.

This chain uses TRBV19 with TRBJ1-5, with D tentatively TRBD1 (5 bases). The germline CDR1 and CDR2 sequences are LNHDA and SQIVND (reference sequence). The V gene lost 6 bases and the J gene lost 3 bases, with 15 bases spanning the gap. The CDR3 sequence is 15 residues long. CDR3 nucleotides: TGTGCCAGTAGAGATCAGGGTCCCACCAATCAGCCCCAGCATTTT. This sequence encodes CASRDQGPTNQPQHF.

Only one count was recorded for this clone. The chain links TRBV14 to TRBJ2-5, with D perhaps TRBD1 (5 bases). This CDR3 has 14 residues. The germline V gene encodes CDR1 SGHDN and CDR2 FVKESK. Trimming removed 1 base at V and 5 bases at J, with 11 bases between. For the CDR3, the DNA is TGTGCCAGCAGCCAAGCAGGGAATGGCGAGACCCAGTACTTC. It codes for CASSQAGNGETQYF.

CDR3 sequence (DNA): TGTGCCAGCAGTCTACAGGGGCTGGAGGGCTACACCTTC. Its protein product is CASSLQGLEGYTF. The gene calls are TRBV12-3 or TRBV12-4 and TRBJ1-2, with TRBD1 matching 7 bases. J gave up 8 bases and V 5 bases, and 8 bases lay outside the gene matches. CDR3 length equals 13 residues.

The chain combines TRBV10-3 with TRBJ1-5; D unresolved. In germline, CDR1 is ENHRY, CDR2 SYGVKD. CDR3 size: 14 residues. The V end lost 5 bases, the J end lost 5 bases, and 13 bases lay between the germline ends. In DNA form, the CDR3 reads TGTGCCATCAGTCGATCCGGCGGCGATCAGCCCCAGCATTTT. Its translation is CAISRSGGDQPQHF.

The V and J genes are TRBV5-5 and TRBJ2-5; TRBD1 matches at 7 bases. The CDR3 is made up of 13 amino acids. V shed 4 bases and J 2 bases; nucleotides not matched to a gene: 2. The germline V gene has CDR1 SGHKS and CDR2 YYEKEE (reference sequence). The CDR3 sequence: CASSRTGQETQYF. The CDR3 coding sequence is TGTGCCAGCAGCCGGACAGGTCAAGAGACCCAGTACTTC.

The chain couples TRBV6-2 or TRBV6-3 to TRBJ2-3, with TRBD2 matching over 10 bases. Germline-derived CDR1 and CDR2 are MNHEY and SVGEGT. CDR3 size: 16 residues. J lost 6 bases, V lost 6 bases, and 12 bases had no gene match. The CDR3 DNA reads as TGTGCCAGCAGACCTAGCGGAGCGGGGGGGCCCGATACGCAGTATTTT. The encoded protein is CASRPSGAGGPDTQYF.

This clone occurred once. The chain has TRBV27 and TRBJ1-6, with 7 bases fitting TRBD1. The CDR3 sequence is 15 residues long. Germline CDR1 reads MNHEY; CDR2 reads SMNVEV (reference sequence). Trimming took 2 bases from V and 10 from J; bases not matched to a gene: 8. Written as DNA, the CDR3 is TGTGCCAGCAGTTTAGGGACAGTTAGAACGTCACCCCTCCACTTT. Amino acids: CASSLGTVRTSPLHF.

The chain uses TRBV6-1 and TRBJ2-7; TRBD2 is a possible D gene (5 bases). The germline gives CDR1 MNHNS, CDR2 SASEGT. V dropped 2 bases and J dropped 3 bases, with 8 bases sitting between them. This CDR3 is 13 amino acids long. The CDR3 DNA is TGTGCCAGCAGTGAACCTAGCAGCTACGAGCAGTACGTC. Encoded protein: CASSEPSSYEQYV.

To note about this clone: The sample holds other DNA sequences that translate to the same CDR3. The CDR3 reads CASSPMNTEAFF. The CDR3 nucleotides read TGTGCCAGCAGCCCCATGAACACTGAAGCTTTCTTT. The chain is built from TRBV12-3 or TRBV12-4 and TRBJ1-1; D unclear. Trimming removed 6 bases from V and 0 bases from J, with 5 bases in between. The CDR3 is made up of 12 amino acids.

This clone has just a few counts. The V call is TRBV28, the J call TRBJ2-4, with 7 bases fitting TRBD1. The V segment lost 5 bases and the J segment 3 bases; nucleotides outside the gene matches: 10. This CDR3 region has 16 residues. The germline gives CDR1 MDHEN, CDR2 SYDVKM. This CDR3 reads CASSPATGLVKNIQYF. The CDR3 nucleotides read TGTGCCAGCAGTCCCGCGACAGGGCTAGTCAAAAACATTCAGTACTTC.

The V and J genes are TRBV5-1 and TRBJ2-2; no definite D call. This CDR3 comprises 14 residues. The germline gives CDR1 SGHRS, CDR2 YFSETQ. The V end was cut by 1 base, the J end by 7 bases, with 11 bases between. In DNA, the CDR3 is TGCGCCAGCAGCTTGTCGTCCCTTAGCGGGGAGCTGTTTTTT. It yields the protein CASSLSSLSGELFF.

This rearrangement joins TRBV24-1 to TRBJ1-5; D is unclear. CDR1 and CDR2 (germline): KGHDR, SFDVKD. The CDR3 length is 14 residues. Trimming cost V 1 base and J 4 bases, with 7 bases left between them. The CDR3 DNA follows: TGTGCCACCAGTGATTTTGGAGTTAATCAGCCCCAGCATTTT. Residues: CATSDFGVNQPQHF.

The chain links TRBV30 to TRBJ1-1, with D uncertain. The CDR3 covers 13 residues. The V gene lost 4 bases and the J gene lost 2 bases, with 11 bases spanning the gap. Germline-derived CDR1 and CDR2 are GTSNPN and SVGIG (reference sequence). The CDR3 coding sequence is TGTGCCTGGACCCCAGGCCCTAACACTGAAGCTTTCTTT. Protein sequence: CAWTPGPNTEAFF.

V and J are TRBV27 and TRBJ1-2; 8 nucleotides align to TRBD1. Trimming cost V 5 bases and J 4 bases; bases outside gene matches: 6. The CDR3 totals 14 residues. From germline, CDR1 is MNHEY and CDR2 SMNVEV (reference sequence). CDR3 loop: CASSPRTGSYGYTF. CDR3 DNA sequence: TGTGCCAGCAGTCCCCGGACAGGGTCCTATGGCTACACCTTC.

The chain recombines TRBV3-1 (or the pseudogene TRBV3-2) with TRBJ2-2, with 10 bases matching TRBD2. Germline values: CDR1 LGHDT, CDR2 YNNKEL (reference sequence). This CDR3 comprises 16 residues. The V segment lost 1 base and the J segment 3 bases; nucleotides outside the gene matches: 2. CDR3 sequence (DNA): TGTGCCAGCAGCCAAGGACTAGCGGGTTACACCGGGGAGCTGTTTTTT. Its translation: CASSQGLAGYTGELFF.

The rearrangement uses TRBV6-5 and TRBJ2-1, with 7 bases matching TRBD1. The CDR3 sequence is 16 residues long. Losses at the gene ends were 4 bases for V and 2 bases for J; bases not matched to a gene: 8. The germline V gene encodes CDR1 MNHEY and CDR2 SVGAGI. The CDR3 region is CASSLRQGITYNEQFF. The CDR3 coding sequence is TGTGCCAGCAGTTTACGACAGGGAATTACCTACAATGAGCAGTTCTTC.

The chain links TRBV3-1 (or the pseudogene TRBV3-2) to TRBJ1-6; no clear D. This CDR3 has 14 amino acids. Trimming stripped 1 base from V and 8 bases from J, with 9 bases between. Germline V gives CDR1 LGHDT, CDR2 YNNKEL (reference sequence). The CDR3 region has the DNA TGTGCCAGCAGCCAAGCTCAGGATGATTCACCCCTCCACTTT. Protein product: CASSQAQDDSPLHF.

V is TRBV7-9 and J is TRBJ2-7; a weak D match, TRBD2 (6 bases). V dropped 2 bases and J dropped 3 bases, with 11 bases sitting between them. CDR1 and CDR2 (germline): SEHNR, FQNEAQ (reference sequence). The CDR3 has 14 residues. The CDR3 sequence is CASSLSGLDYEQYF. The CDR3, as DNA: TGTGCCAGCAGCTTATCGGGACTCGACTACGAGCAGTACTTC.

The V and J genes are TRBV18 and TRBJ2-2; the D gene is possibly TRBD1 (6 bases). In germline, CDR1 is KGHSH, CDR2 LQKENI. The CDR3 consists of 14 residues. The V end lost 4 bases, the J end lost 7 bases, and 13 bases lay between the germline ends. CDR3: CASSLGQSDGELFF. The CDR3 bases are TGTGCCAGCTCACTAGGACAGTCGGACGGGGAGCTGTTTTTT.

The rearrangement uses TRBV7-9 and TRBJ1-1; D ambiguous. Germline V CDR1 and CDR2: SEHNR, FQNEAQ (reference sequence). The V and J ends lost 1 base and 8 bases respectively, with 8 bases between them. The CDR3 contains 12 residues. CDR3 residues: CASSLGPREAFF. DNA of the CDR3: TGTGCCAGCAGCTTAGGGCCGCGGGAAGCTTTCTTT.